What follows is one T cell receptor beta chain and its context. The germline gives CDR1 SGHNT, CDR2 YENEEA. This CDR3 is built from 15 residues. Trimming took off 1 base at V and 5 bases at J, with 14 bases between the two ends. With random hexamers, 0.5 to 1 ug RNA was reverse transcribed. The authors amplified TCR beta CDR3 across 54 Vbeta and 13 Jbeta using immunoSEQ multiplex PCR. TCRdb recomputed calls from the immunoSEQ multiplex PCR reads with MiXCR, one row per CDR3 protein. The repertoire holds about 110,000 distinct CDR3 sequences, with about 95% as singletons. The record originates from a study of CD8 T cells in Susac syndrome. Sequencing of TCR beta was performed on blood CD8+ T cells and on blood CD4+ T cells.

The chain links TRBV11-3 to TRBJ2-5; D is perhaps TRBD1 or TRBD2 (5 bases each). The specimen sequenced was CD4+ T cells from PBMCs. This clonotype was sampled from a human donor in good health. This CDR3 reads CASSLAGTVGETQYF. CDR3 sequence (DNA): TGTGCCAGCAGCTTAGCGGGGACCGTCGGGGAGACCCAGTACTTC.